A single sample is the source of the 25 T cell receptor beta chains below, sequenced in a study of identifying expanded T cells in peripheral blood. The table came from immunoSEQ multiplex PCR; TCRdb's copy has only in-frame clones and leaves some out. This sample yields around 57,000 clones, of which 80% to 90% are seen a single time; under 5% belongs to the top ten. The sample taken for sequencing was blood. Receptors were obtained from a person aged 18 to 75 in good health.

This clone turned up a few times. The chain carries TRBV5-1 and TRBJ1-2; D not resolved. Trimming took 2 bases from V and 8 from J, leaving 13 bases between them. In germline, CDR1 is SGHRS, CDR2 YFSETQ. CDR3 length: 13 amino acids. The DNA of the CDR3 is TGCGCCAGCAGCTTCTACGGGGAGGAGGGCTACACCTTC. Protein product: CASSFYGEEGYTF.

The rearrangement uses TRBV4-2 and TRBJ2-3, with D possibly matching TRBD2 (5 bases). V was clipped by 1 base and J by 2 bases, with 16 bases between them. The V gene's germline CDR1 is LGHNA and CDR2 YNFKEQ. The CDR3 contains 17 residues. The CDR3 sequence: CASSQASERPSTDTQYF. CDR3 nucleotide sequence: TGTGCCAGCAGCCAAGCCTCTGAGCGGCCTTCCACAGATACGCAGTATTTT.

The rearrangement uses TRBV4-2 and TRBJ2-5; maybe TRBD2 (6 bases). The length of the CDR3 is 16 residues. CDR1 and CDR2 (germline): LGHNA, YNFKEQ. V was trimmed by 0 bases and J by 2 bases, leaving 13 bases between them. CDR3 sequence (DNA): TGTGCCAGCAGCCAAGATAGCGGACTACAGCAAGAGACCCAGTACTTC. Translated: CASSQDSGLQQETQYF.

The chain uses TRBV2 and TRBJ1-3, with no clear D. Trimming stripped 3 bases from V and 8 bases from J, with 14 bases between. Germline-derived CDR1 and CDR2 are SNHLY and FYNNEI. The CDR3 consists of 14 residues. The CDR3 region is CASSDASTRDTIYF. The DNA for the CDR3 is TGTGCCAGCAGTGACGCCTCCACGAGGGACACCATATATTTT. Filled out from reference TRBV2 and TRBJ1-3, the complete variable domain reads EPEVTQTPSHQVTQMGQEVILRCVPISNHLYFYWYRQILGQKVEFLVSFYNNEISEKSEIFDDQFSVERPDGSNFTLKIRSTKLEDSAMYFCASSDASTRDTIYFGEGSWLTVV.

This clone has only one observation. CDR3 region: CASSSLRTGAYGYTF. CDR3 coding DNA: TGTGCCAGCAGCTCCTTGCGAACAGGGGCCTATGGCTACACCTTC. The V call is TRBV7-8, the J call TRBJ1-2; 7 positions agree with TRBD1. Looked up from germline, CDR1 is SGHVS and CDR2 is FQNEAQ. V shed 4 bases and J 4 bases; nucleotides not matched to a gene: 9. CDR3 length: 15 residues.

The chain is built from TRBV15 and TRBJ1-5, with a possible D match to TRBD1 (6 bases). The CDR3 length is 15 residues. Germline CDR1 LNHNV, CDR2 YYDKDF (reference sequence). CDR3 coding DNA: TGTGCTATTGGGGGCGGCGGCGGGCCCGATCAGCCCCAGCATTTT. Its translation is CAIGGGGGPDQPQHF.

V is TRBV28 and J is TRBJ1-2, with D perhaps matching TRBD1 (5 bases). The V and J ends lost 8 bases and 0 bases respectively, with 19 bases between them. This CDR3 has 16 residues. Germline assignment: CDR1 MDHEN and CDR2 SYDVKM. DNA for the CDR3: TGTGCCAGCGGATACCGGGACGGGGTTGCTAACTATGGCTACACCTTC. Protein product: CASGYRDGVANYGYTF.

J is TRBJ2-2 and V is TRBV28; a weak D match, TRBD1 (6 bases). This CDR3 has 15 amino acids. In germline, CDR1 is MDHEN, CDR2 SYDVKM. Trimming removed 8 bases at V and 1 base at J, with 14 bases between. The DNA of the CDR3 is TGTGCCAGCGAGCGTTGGGACAAGAACACCGGGGAGCTGTTTTTT. This codes for CASERWDKNTGELFF.

The chain is built from TRBV4-2 and TRBJ2-2, with D possibly called TRBD1 or TRBD2 (6 bases each). V was pared by 0 bases and J by 5 bases, with 16 bases between. The CDR3 has 17 residues. Germline V gene sequence: CDR1 LGHNA, CDR2 YNFKEQ. CDR3 protein: CASSQEGGQGVTGELFF. The CDR3 nucleotides are TGTGCCAGCAGCCAAGAGGGGGGCCAAGGGGTTACCGGGGAGCTGTTTTTT.

V gene TRBV9 combines with J gene TRBJ2-5; TRBD2 matches 8 bases. With 7 bases clipped from V and 2 bases from J, the junction kept 16 bases outside the gene matches. This CDR3 is built from 17 residues. From germline, CDR1 is SGDLS and CDR2 YYNGEE. CDR3 in DNA: TGTGCCAGCGTGACGGCCGGGAGGGACTGGGATCAAGAGACCCAGTACTTC. This sequence encodes CASVTAGRDWDQETQYF. The variable domain in full, with the rest retrieved from reference TRBV9 and TRBJ2-5, is DSGVTQTPKHLITATGQRVTLRCSPRSGDLSVYWYQQSLDQGLQFLIQYYNGEERAKGNILERFSAQQFPDLHSELNLSSLELGDSALYFCASVTAGRDWDQETQYFGPGTRLLVL.

This chain links TRBV15 with TRBJ1-2; TRBD1 is a possible D gene (5 bases). CDR1 and CDR2 (germline): LNHNV, YYDKDF (reference sequence). CDR3 length: 14 amino acids. V dropped 3 bases and J dropped 6 bases, with 14 bases sitting between them. The CDR3 nucleotides read TGTGCCACCAGCAGCGCCTCCCGGGGCCATGGCTACACCTTC. Translated: CATSSASRGHGYTF.

The chain combines TRBV2 with TRBJ1-3; the match to TRBD1 covers 9 bases. The CDR3 is made up of 16 amino acids. Germline trimming cut 6 bases from V and 1 base from J; bases unmatched to any gene: 7. The germline V gene encodes CDR1 SNHLY and CDR2 FYNNEI. CDR3 coding DNA: TGTGCCAGCAGGGAGGGACAGGGAAGGTCTGGAAACACCATATATTTT. Encoded protein: CASREGQGRSGNTIYF.

The chain joins TRBV19 to TRBJ1-1, with no clear D. Trimming shortened V by 7 bases and J by 5 bases, and 11 bases separated the two germline ends. This CDR3 has 12 amino acids. The germline gives CDR1 LNHDA, CDR2 SQIVND (reference sequence). The CDR3 region has the DNA TGTGCCAGTACACCCGACGGGACTGAAGCTTTCTTT. Protein: CASTPDGTEAFF.

The chain carries TRBV7-2 and TRBJ1-1; no clear D gene. The CDR3 is 13 amino acids. The ends were cut back, 3 bases at V and 2 bases at J, with 7 bases in the middle. Germline assignment: CDR1 SGHTA and CDR2 FQGNSA. Here the CDR3 reads CASSFRYNTEAFF. The CDR3 DNA reads TGTGCCAGCAGCTTCCGGTATAACACTGAAGCTTTCTTT.

The chain links TRBV7-2 to TRBJ1-2; no reliable D call. The CDR3 totals 15 residues. V shed 2 bases and J shed 3 bases, with 13 bases lying between them. The germline V gene has CDR1 SGHTA and CDR2 FQGNSA. The CDR3 nucleotides are TGTGCCAGCAGCTTATTTGGTTTGAATGACTATGGCTACACCTTC. Protein sequence: CASSLFGLNDYGYTF. The full variable domain, rest sourced from reference TRBV7-2 and TRBJ1-2, is GAGVSQSPSNKVTEKGKDVELRCDPISGHTALYWYRQSLGQGLEFLIYFQGNSAPDKSGLPSDRFSAERTGGSVSTLTIQRTQQEDSAVYLCASSLFGLNDYGYTFGSGTRLTVV.

CDR3 nucleotides: TGTGCCAGCAGCGATAGCGGGGCCGACACCGGGGAGCTGTTTTTT. It encodes CASSDSGADTGELFF. This chain connects TRBV7-6 to TRBJ2-2; 8 positions match TRBD2. CDR3 length: 15 residues. After removal of 5 bases from V and 3 bases from J, the junction contained 5 bases not matched to a gene. Germline CDR1 is SGHVS and CDR2 is FNYEAQ.

V gene TRBV7-9 combines with J gene TRBJ1-2; TRBD1 matches 10 bases. The CDR3 has 16 amino acids. V lost 4 bases to trimming and J lost 4 bases; unmatched junction nucleotides: 9. Germline V gives CDR1 SEHNR, CDR2 FQNEAQ (reference sequence). The CDR3 loop reads CASSSRDRGESYGYTF. In nucleotides, the CDR3 is TGTGCCAGCAGCTCCCGGGACAGGGGAGAAAGCTATGGCTACACCTTC. The full variable domain, completed using reference TRBV7-9 and TRBJ1-2, is DTGVSQNPRHKITKRGQNVTFRCDPISEHNRLYWYRQTLGQGPEFLTYFQNEAQLEKSRLLSDRFSAERPKGSFSTLEIQRTEQGDSAMYLCASSSRDRGESYGYTFGSGTRLTVV.

J is TRBJ2-1 and V is TRBV11-2; 7 bases line up with TRBD1. The CDR3 totals 17 residues. Germline V gene data show CDR1 as SGHAT and CDR2 as FQNNGV. V lost 4 bases, J lost 0 bases, and 9 bases stayed unmatched. The CDR3 loop reads CASSSPPGTASYNEQFF. The CDR3 coding sequence is TGTGCCAGCAGCTCCCCCCCCGGGACAGCCTCCTACAATGAGCAGTTCTTC.

The chain combines TRBV29-1 with TRBJ1-2; 7 bases match TRBD1. Trimming cost V 6 bases and J 5 bases; bases outside gene matches: 0. In germline, CDR1 is SQVTM, CDR2 ANQGSEA. The CDR3 extends over 10 amino acids. The CDR3, as DNA: TGCAGCGTACAGGGGTATGGCTACACCTTC. Encoded protein: CSVQGYGYTF.

The chain is built from TRBV27 and TRBJ1-1; D is perhaps TRBD1 (5 bases). With 6 bases removed from V and 0 bases from J, the gap between germline ends came to 20 bases. Germline V gives CDR1 MNHEY, CDR2 SMNVEV (reference sequence). This CDR3 spans 17 amino acids. The CDR3 bases are TGTGCCAGCAGGCCGGCAGGGAGTGGGGTTATGAACACTGAAGCTTTCTTT. This translates into CASRPAGSGVMNTEAFF.

V and J are TRBV9 and TRBJ1-1; TRBD1 matches 7 bases. Trimming removed 4 bases from V and 10 bases from J; junction bases left unmatched: 13. Germline-derived CDR1 and CDR2 are SGDLS and YYNGEE. The CDR3 has 14 residues. The chain's CDR3 is CASSSETGSTRAFF. The DNA of the CDR3 is TGTGCCAGCAGCTCAGAGACAGGGTCGACTAGAGCTTTCTTT.

This rearrangement joins TRBV28 to TRBJ1-1, with D uncertain. This CDR3 has 10 amino acids. V lost 2 bases and J lost 14, with 9 bases in between. Germline V gene data show CDR1 as MDHEN and CDR2 as SYDVKM. The CDR3 bases are TGTGCCAGCAGTTTAGAACAGTTGTTCTTT. Translated, it gives CASSLEQLFF.

The chain joins TRBV7-9 to TRBJ1-3; D is possibly TRBD1 (6 bases). The CDR3 extends over 16 amino acids. Trimming shortened V by 2 bases and J by 0 bases, and 11 bases separated the two germline ends. Germline loops: CDR1 SEHNR, CDR2 FQNEAQ (reference sequence). DNA of the CDR3: TGTGCCAGCAGCTTACTACAGGGCAGCTCTGGAAACACCATATATTTT. Protein: CASSLLQGSSGNTIYF.

V and J are TRBV7-9 and TRBJ1-5; 8 nucleotides match TRBD1. V was clipped by 5 bases and J by 4 bases; unmatched bases: 7. Germline-derived CDR1 and CDR2 are SEHNR and FQNEAQ (reference sequence). The CDR3 contains 15 residues. The CDR3 reads CASSAGTGRNQPQHF. CDR3 DNA sequence: TGTGCCAGCAGCGCCGGGACAGGAAGAAATCAGCCCCAGCATTTT.

V is TRBV19 and J is TRBJ2-6; no clear D. The CDR3 consists of 15 residues. Germline V CDR1 and CDR2: LNHDA, SQIVND (reference sequence). Trimming left V 4 bases short and J 0 bases short, with 7 bases between. CDR3 bases: TGTGCCAGTAGTACCTACATCTCTGGGGCCAACGTCCTGACTTTC. Translation gives CASSTYISGANVLTF.